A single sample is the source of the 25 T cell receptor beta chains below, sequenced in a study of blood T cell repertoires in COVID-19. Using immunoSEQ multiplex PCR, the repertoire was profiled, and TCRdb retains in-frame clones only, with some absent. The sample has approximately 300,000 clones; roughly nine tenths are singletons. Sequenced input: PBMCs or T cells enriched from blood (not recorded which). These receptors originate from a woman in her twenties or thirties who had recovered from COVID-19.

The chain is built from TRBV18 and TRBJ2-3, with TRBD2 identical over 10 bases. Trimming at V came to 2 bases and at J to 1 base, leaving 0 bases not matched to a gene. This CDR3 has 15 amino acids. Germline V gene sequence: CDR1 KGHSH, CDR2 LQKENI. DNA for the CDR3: TGTGCCAGCTCACCAGGGACTAGCGGCACAGATACGCAGTATTTT. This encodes CASSPGTSGTDTQYF.

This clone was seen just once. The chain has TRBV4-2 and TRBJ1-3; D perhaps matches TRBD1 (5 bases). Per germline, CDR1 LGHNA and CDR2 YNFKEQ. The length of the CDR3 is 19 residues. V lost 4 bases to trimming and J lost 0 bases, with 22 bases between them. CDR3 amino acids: CASSRPGGEEYSSGNTIYF. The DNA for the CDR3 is TGTGCCAGCAGCCGTCCAGGAGGGGAAGAATACAGCTCTGGAAACACCATATATTTT.

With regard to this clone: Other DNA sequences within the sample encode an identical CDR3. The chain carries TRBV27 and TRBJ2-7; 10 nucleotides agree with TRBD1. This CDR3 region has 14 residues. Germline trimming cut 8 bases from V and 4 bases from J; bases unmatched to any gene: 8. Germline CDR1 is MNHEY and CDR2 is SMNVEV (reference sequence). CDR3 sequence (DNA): TGTGCCAGCTCGAGACAGGGGGCGCGGTACGAGCAGTACTTC. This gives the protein CASSRQGARYEQYF.

CDR3 amino acids: CASSYSGRGTNTGELFF. Here the CDR3 DNA reads TGTGCCAGCAGCTATAGCGGGAGGGGTACGAACACCGGGGAGCTGTTTTTT. J is TRBJ2-2 and V is TRBV11-2; TRBD2 matches 11 bases. CDR3 size: 17 residues. Trimming took 4 bases from V and 0 from J; bases not matched to a gene: 4. In germline, CDR1 is SGHAT, CDR2 FQNNGV.

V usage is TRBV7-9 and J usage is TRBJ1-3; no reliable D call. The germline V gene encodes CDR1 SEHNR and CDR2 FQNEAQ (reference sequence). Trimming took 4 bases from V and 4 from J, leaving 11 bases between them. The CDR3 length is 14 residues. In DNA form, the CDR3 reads TGTGCCAGCAGCTCGGGAGCAGTGGGAAACACCATATATTTT. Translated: CASSSGAVGNTIYF.

CDR3 sequence: CASSKQAAVEQFF. The CDR3 DNA sequence: TGTGCCAGTAGTAAGCAGGCCGCCGTAGAGCAGTTCTTC. This sequence joins TRBV19 and TRBJ2-1, with unresolved D. Trimming left V 4 bases short and J 10 bases short, with 14 bases between. Germline CDR1 and CDR2: LNHDA and SQIVND (reference sequence). The CDR3 is 13 amino acids.

CDR3 bases: TGTGCCAGCAGCCCTTTTCAGGACGGAGGGGCGTATGAGCAGTTCTTC. Translated, it gives CASSPFQDGGAYEQFF. V is TRBV6-2 or TRBV6-3 and J is TRBJ2-1; weak D call: TRBD2 (6 bases). There are 16 residues in the CDR3. Germline V gene lookup returns CDR1 MNHEY and CDR2 SVGEGT. Trimming stripped 6 bases from V and 8 bases from J, with 23 bases between.

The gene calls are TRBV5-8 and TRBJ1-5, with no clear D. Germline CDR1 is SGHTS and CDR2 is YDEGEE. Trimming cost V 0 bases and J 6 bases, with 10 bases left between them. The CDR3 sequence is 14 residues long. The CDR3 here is CASSLEYISQPQHF. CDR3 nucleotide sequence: TGTGCCAGCAGCTTGGAATACATAAGTCAGCCCCAGCATTTT.

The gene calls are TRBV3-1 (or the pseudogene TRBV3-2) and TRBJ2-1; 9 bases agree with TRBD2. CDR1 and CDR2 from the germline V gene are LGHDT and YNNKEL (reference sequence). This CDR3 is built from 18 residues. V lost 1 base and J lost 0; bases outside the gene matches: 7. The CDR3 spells CASSQAASGTSSYNEQFF. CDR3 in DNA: TGTGCCAGCAGCCAAGCGGCTAGCGGGACCAGCTCCTACAATGAGCAGTTCTTC.

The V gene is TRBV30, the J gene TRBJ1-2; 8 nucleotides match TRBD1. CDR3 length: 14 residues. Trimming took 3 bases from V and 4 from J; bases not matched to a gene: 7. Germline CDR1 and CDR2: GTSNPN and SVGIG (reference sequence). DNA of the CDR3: TGTGCCTGGAGGGGGACAGGTGTATTCTATGGCTACACCTTC. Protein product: CAWRGTGVFYGYTF. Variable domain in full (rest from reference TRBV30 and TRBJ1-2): SQTIHQWPATLVQPVGSPLSLECTVEGTSNPNLYWYRQAAGRGLQLLFYSVGIGQISSEVPQNLSASRPQDRQFILSSKKLLLSDSGFYLCAWRGTGVFYGYTFGSGTRLTVV.

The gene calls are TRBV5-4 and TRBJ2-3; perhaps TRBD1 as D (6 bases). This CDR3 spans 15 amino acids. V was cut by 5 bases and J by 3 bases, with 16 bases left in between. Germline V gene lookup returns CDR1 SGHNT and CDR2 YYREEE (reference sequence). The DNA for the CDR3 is TGTGCCAGCAGTTGGGACGTACAGGGTACAGATACGCAGTATTTT. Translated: CASSWDVQGTDTQYF.

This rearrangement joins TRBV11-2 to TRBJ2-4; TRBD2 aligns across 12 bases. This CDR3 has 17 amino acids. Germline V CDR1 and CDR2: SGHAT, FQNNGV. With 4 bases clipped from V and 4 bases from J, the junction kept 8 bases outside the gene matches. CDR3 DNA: TGTGCCAGCAGCTCCTGGACTAGCGGGATAGCTAAAAACATTCAGTACTTC. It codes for CASSSWTSGIAKNIQYF.

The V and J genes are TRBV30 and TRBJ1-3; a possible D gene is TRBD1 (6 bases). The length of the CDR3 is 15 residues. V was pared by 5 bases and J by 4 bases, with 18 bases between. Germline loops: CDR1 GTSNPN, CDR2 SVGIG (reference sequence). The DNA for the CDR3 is TGTGCCTGGGAGAGTGTGGGGGCGCCCGGAAACACCATATATTTT. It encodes CAWESVGAPGNTIYF.

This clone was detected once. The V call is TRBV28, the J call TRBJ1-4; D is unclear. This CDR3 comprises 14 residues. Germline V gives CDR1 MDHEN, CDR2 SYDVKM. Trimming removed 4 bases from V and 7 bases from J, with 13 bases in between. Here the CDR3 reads CASSSPLRGEKLFF. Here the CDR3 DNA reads TGTGCCAGCAGTTCCCCCCTCCGGGGTGAAAAACTGTTTTTT.

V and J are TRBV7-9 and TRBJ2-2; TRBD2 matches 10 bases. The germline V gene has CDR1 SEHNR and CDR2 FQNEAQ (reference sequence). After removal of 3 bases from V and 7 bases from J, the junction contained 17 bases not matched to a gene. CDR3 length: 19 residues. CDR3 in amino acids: CASSLNLPGLAGVGGELFF. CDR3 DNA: TGTGCCAGCAGCTTGAACCTCCCAGGGCTAGCGGGAGTGGGCGGGGAGCTGTTTTTT.

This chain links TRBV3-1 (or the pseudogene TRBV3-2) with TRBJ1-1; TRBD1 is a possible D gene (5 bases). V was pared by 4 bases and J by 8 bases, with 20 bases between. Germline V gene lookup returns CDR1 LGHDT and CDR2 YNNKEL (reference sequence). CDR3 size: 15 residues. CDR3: CASSPSGLPQTEAFF. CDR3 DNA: TGTGCCAGCAGCCCCTCGGGACTGCCACAGACCGAAGCTTTCTTT.

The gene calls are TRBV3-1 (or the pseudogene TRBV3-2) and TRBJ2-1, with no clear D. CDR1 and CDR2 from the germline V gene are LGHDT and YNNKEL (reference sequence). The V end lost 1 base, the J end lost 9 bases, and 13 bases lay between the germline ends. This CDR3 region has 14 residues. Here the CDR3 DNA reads TGTGCCAGCAGCCAAGTTGGCAGTTGGAGTGAGCAGTTCTTC. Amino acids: CASSQVGSWSEQFF.

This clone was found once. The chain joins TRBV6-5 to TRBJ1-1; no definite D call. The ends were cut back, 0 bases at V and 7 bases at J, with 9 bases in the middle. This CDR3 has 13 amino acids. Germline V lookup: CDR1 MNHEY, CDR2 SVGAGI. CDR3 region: CASSYSTRVEAFF. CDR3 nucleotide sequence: TGTGCCAGCAGTTACTCGACTAGGGTTGAAGCTTTCTTT.

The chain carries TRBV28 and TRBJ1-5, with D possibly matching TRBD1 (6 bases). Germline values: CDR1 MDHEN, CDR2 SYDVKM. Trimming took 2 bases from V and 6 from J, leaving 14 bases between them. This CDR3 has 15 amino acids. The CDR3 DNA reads TGTGCCAGCAGTTTAAGGGGGGGGGTTATTCAGCCCCAGCATTTT. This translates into CASSLRGGVIQPQHF.

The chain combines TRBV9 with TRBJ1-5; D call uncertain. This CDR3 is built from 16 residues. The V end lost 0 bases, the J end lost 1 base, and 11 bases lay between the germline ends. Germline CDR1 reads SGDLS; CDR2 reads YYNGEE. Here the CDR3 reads CASSVDGGLSNQPQHF. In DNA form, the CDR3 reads TGTGCCAGCAGCGTAGATGGAGGGTTGAGCAATCAGCCCCAGCATTTT.

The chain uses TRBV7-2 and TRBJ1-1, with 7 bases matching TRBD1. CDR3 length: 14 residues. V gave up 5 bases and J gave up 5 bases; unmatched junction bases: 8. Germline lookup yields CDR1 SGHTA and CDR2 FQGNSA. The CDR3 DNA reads TGTGCCAGCAGCCTTACAGGGGTCGGGACTGAAGCTTTCTTT. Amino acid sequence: CASSLTGVGTEAFF.

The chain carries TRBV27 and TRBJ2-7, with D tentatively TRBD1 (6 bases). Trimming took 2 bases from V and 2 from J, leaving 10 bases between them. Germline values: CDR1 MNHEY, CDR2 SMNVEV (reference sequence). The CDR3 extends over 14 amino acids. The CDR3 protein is CASSLLGQAYEQYF. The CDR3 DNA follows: TGTGCCAGCAGTTTACTGGGACAAGCCTACGAGCAGTACTTC.

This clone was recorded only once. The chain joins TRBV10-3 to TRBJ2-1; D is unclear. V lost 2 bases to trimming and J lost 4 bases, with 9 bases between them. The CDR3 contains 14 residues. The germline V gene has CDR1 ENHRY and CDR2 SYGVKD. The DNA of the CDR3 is TGTGCCATCAGTGAGACTTGGGCTTACAATGAGCAGTTCTTC. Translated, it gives CAISETWAYNEQFF.

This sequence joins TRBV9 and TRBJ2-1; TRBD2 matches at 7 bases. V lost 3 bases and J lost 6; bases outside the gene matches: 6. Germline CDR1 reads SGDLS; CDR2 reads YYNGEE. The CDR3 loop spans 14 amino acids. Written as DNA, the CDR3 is TGTGCCAGCAGCGGCGGACTAGTCCTCAATGAGCAGTTCTTC. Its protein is CASSGGLVLNEQFF.

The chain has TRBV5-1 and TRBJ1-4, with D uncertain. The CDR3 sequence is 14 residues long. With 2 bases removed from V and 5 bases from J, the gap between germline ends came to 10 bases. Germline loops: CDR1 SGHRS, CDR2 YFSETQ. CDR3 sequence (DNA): TGCGCCAGCAGCTTCCTTAATTTGAATGAAAAACTGTTTTTT. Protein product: CASSFLNLNEKLFF.